This T cell receptor (beta chain) was obtained from a study of prognosis after radiotherapy for stage I lung cancer. Study background: Newly diagnosed primary stage I lung tumors occurred in some 14 patients, and oligometastatic NSCLC after surgical resection of the primary tumor occurred in a few. Each patient with non-small cell lung cancer was deemed medically inoperable.

V lost 4 bases, J lost 7 bases, and 9 bases stayed unmatched. This CDR3 is 15 amino acids long. Germline V gene data show CDR1 as MNHEY and CDR2 as SVGAGI. Amplification of TCR beta CDR3 from genomic DNA used two-round multiplex PCR. First-round PCR employed TRBV- and TRBJ-specific primers for each gene. TCRdb fed the multiplex PCR reads into MiXCR, producing one record per CDR3 protein. Here the sample spans approximately 17,000 distinct CDR3 sequences, around two fifths being singletons. All patients showed node-negative disease on CT and PET/CT and lacked prior chemotherapy, radiotherapy or other malignancies.

V gene TRBV6-5 combines with J gene TRBJ2-2, with 7 bases fitting TRBD1. The clonotype was recovered from a donor at least 50 years old with non-small cell lung cancer. Source: PBMCs, taken before or after stereotactic body radiation therapy (not recorded which). CDR3 coding DNA: TGTGCCAGCAGTTCCGGAACAGGGGTTATCGGGGAGCTGTTTTTT. Its protein product is CASSSGTGVIGELFF.